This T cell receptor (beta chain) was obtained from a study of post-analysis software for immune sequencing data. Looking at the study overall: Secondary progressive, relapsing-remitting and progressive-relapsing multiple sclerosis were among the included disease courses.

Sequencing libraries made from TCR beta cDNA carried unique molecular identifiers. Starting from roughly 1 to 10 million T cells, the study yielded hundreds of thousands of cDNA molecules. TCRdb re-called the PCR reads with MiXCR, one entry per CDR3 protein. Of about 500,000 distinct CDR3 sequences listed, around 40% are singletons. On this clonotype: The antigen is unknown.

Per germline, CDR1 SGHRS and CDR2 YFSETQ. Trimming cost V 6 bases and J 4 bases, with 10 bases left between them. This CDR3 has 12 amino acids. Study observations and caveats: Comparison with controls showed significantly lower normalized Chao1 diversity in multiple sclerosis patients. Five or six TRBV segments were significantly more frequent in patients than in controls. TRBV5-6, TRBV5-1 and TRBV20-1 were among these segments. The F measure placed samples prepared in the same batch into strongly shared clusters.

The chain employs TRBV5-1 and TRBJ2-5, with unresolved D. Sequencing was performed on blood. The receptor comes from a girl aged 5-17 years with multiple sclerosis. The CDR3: CASKGTPETQYF. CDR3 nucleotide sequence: TGCGCCAGCAAGGGCACCCCAGAGACCCAGTACTTC.